The clone carrying this T cell receptor beta chain has a handful of counts. The source of the sample is a study of blood T cells in healthy people across ages. Study at large: Capturing about one barcoded beta molecule per two T cells was achieved by template switching.

A second PCR of roughly 7 to 11 cycles used a sample-barcoded 5' primer and a J-beta primer mix. One entry per CDR3 protein, called by TCRdb with MiXCR from the 5' RACE reads. The profile covers 1.8 million or so distinct CDR3 sequences, with around 40% appearing a single time and under 30% taken by the ten largest. Between the trimmed V and J ends, which lost 6 bases and 2 bases, there was a span of 17 bases. The CDR3 contains 15 residues. Sequenced sample: blood. The sequence was collected from a human donor in good health. V is TRBV12-3 or TRBV12-4 and J is TRBJ2-7, with D perhaps TRBD1 (6 bases). CDR3 bases: TGTGCCAGCAGGAGGACAGACGATCTAACCTACGAGCAGTACTTC. Protein sequence: CASRRTDDLTYEQYF.